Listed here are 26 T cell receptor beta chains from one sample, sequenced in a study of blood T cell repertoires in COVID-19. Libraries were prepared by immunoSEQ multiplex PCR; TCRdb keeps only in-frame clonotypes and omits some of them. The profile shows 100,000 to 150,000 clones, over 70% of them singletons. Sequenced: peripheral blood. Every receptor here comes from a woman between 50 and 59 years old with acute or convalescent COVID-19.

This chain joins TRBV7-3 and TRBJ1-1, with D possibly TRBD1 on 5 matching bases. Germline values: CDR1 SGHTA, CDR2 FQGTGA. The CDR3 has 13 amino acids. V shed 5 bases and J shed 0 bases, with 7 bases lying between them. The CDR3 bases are TGTGCCAGCAGCATGACAGTGAACACTGAAGCTTTCTTT. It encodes CASSMTVNTEAFF.

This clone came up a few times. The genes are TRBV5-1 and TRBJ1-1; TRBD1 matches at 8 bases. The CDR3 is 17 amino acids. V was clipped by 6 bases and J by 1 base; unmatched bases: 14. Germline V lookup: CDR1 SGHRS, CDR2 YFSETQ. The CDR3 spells CASMRTLQGAGNTEAFF. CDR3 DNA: TGCGCCAGCATGAGAACCCTTCAGGGGGCAGGGAACACTGAAGCTTTCTTT. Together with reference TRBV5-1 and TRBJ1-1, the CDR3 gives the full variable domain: KAGVTQTPRYLIKTRGQQVTLSCSPISGHRSVSWYQQTPGQGLQFLFEYFSETQRNKGNFPGRFSGRQFSNSRSEMNVSTLELGDSALYLCASMRTLQGAGNTEAFFGQGTRLTVV.

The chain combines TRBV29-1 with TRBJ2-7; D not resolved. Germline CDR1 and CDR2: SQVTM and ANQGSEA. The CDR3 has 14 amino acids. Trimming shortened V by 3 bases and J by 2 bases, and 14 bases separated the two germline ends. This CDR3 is CSVEFTDEPYEQYF. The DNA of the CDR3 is TGCAGCGTTGAGTTTACAGACGAACCCTACGAGCAGTACTTC.

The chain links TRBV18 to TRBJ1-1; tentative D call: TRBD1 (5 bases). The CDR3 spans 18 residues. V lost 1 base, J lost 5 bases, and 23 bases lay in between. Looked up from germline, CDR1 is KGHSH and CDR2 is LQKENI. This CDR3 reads CASSPQGSADRGGTEAFF. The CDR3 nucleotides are TGTGCCAGCTCACCACAGGGGTCTGCGGATAGGGGTGGGACTGAAGCTTTCTTT.

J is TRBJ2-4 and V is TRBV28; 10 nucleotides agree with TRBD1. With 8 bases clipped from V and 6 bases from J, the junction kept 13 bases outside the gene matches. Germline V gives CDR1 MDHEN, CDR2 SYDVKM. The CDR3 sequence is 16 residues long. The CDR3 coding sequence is TGTGCCAGCGCTTTGGTTGGGACAGGGGTTGGAAACATTCAGTACTTC. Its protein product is CASALVGTGVGNIQYF. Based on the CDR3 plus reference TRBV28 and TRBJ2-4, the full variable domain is DVKVTQSSRYLVKRTGEKVFLECVQDMDHENMFWYRQDPGLGLRLIYFSYDVKMKEKGDIPEGYSVSREKKERFSLILESASTNQTSMYLCASALVGTGVGNIQYFGAGTRLSVL.

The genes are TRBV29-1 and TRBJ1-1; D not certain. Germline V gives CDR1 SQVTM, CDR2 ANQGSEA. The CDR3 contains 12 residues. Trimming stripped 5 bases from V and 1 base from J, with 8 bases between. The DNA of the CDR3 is TGCAGCGTTCGATGGCAGAACACTGAAGCTTTCTTT. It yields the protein CSVRWQNTEAFF.

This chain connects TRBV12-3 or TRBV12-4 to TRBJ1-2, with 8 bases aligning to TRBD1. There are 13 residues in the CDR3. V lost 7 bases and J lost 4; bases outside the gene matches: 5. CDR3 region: CASNTGTGYGYTF. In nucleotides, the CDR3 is TGTGCCAGCAATACCGGGACAGGCTATGGCTACACCTTC.

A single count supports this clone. For the CDR3, the DNA is TGCAGCGTTGAGTTCCCTAACTCTGGGGCCAACGTCCTGACTTTC. This codes for CSVEFPNSGANVLTF. The chain has TRBV29-1 and TRBJ2-6, with no clear D. The CDR3 covers 15 residues. V was pared by 3 bases and J by 0 bases, with 9 bases between. CDR1 SQVTM and CDR2 ANQGSEA come from the germline V gene.

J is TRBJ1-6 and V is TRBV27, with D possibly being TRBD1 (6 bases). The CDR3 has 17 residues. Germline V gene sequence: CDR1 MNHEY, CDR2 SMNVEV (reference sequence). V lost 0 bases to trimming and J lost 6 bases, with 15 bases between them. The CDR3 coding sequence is TGTGCCAGCAGTTTATCGTTTGGGGGGGCCGGTAATTCACCCCTCCACTTT. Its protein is CASSLSFGGAGNSPLHF.

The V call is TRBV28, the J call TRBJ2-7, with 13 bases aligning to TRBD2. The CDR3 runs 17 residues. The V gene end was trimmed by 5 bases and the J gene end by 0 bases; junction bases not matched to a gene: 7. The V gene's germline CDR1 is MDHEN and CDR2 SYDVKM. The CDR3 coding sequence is TGTGCCAGCAGTGGAAGGACTAGCGGGAGCCCCTCCTACGAGCAGTACTTC. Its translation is CASSGRTSGSPSYEQYF.

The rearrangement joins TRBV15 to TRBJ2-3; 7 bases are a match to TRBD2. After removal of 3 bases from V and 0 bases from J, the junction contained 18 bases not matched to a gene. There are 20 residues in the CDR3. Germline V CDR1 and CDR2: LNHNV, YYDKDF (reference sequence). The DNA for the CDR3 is TGTGCCACCAGCAGCCCCCGTAGTAGCGGGTCAGCTGAAAGCACAGATACGCAGTATTTT. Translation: CATSSPRSSGSAESTDTQYF. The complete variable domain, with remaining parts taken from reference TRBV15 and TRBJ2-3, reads DAMVIQNPRYQVTQFGKPVTLSCSQTLNHNVMYWYQQKSSQAPKLLFHYYDKDFNNEADTPDNFQSRRPNTSFCFLDIRSPGLGDTAMYLCATSSPRSSGSAESTDTQYFGPGTRLTVL.

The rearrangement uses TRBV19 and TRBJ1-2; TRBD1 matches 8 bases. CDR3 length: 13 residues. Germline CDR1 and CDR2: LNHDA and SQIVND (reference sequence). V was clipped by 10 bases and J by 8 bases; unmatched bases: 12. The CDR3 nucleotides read TGTGCCACCACAAAGACAGGGGCGCTGGGCTACACCTTC. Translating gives CATTKTGALGYTF.

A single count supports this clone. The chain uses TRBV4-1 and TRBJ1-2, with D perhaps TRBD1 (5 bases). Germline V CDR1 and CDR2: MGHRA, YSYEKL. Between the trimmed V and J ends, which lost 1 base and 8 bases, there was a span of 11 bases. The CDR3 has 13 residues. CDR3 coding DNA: TGCGCCAGCAGCCAAGCGGGGGTTAAGGGCTACACCTTC. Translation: CASSQAGVKGYTF.

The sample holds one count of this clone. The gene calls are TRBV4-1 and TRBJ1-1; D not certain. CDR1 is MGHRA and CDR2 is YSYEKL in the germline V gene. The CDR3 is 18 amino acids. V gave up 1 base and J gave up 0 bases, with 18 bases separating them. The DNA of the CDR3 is TGCGCCAGCAGCCAAGGAGTCCTTACGAGGGCTATGAACACTGAAGCTTTCTTT. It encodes CASSQGVLTRAMNTEAFF.

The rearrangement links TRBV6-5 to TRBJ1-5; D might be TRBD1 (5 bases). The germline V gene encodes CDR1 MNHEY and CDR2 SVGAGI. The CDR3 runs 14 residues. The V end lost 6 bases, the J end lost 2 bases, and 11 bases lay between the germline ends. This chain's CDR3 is CASRGEGRNQPQHF. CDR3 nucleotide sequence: TGTGCCAGCAGAGGGGAGGGGCGCAATCAGCCCCAGCATTTT.

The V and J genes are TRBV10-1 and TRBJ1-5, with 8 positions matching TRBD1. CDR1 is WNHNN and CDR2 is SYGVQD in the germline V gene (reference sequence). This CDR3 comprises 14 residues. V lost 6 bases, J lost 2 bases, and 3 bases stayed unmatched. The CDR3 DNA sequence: TGCGCCAGCAGCGCGGGACAGGGCAATCAGCCCCAGCATTTT. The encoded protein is CASSAGQGNQPQHF.

CDR3 nucleotides: TGTGCCATCAGCTGGACAGGGGGAGGCTACACCTTC. Translated: CAISWTGGGYTF. This chain connects TRBV10-3 to TRBJ1-2, with 10 bases matching TRBD1. CDR1 is ENHRY and CDR2 is SYGVKD in the germline V gene. V gave up 6 bases and J gave up 8 bases; unmatched junction bases: 3. CDR3 length: 12 residues.

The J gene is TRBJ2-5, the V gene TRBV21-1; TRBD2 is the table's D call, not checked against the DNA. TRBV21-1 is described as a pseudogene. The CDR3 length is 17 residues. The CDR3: CASSSPGLAGGRETQYF. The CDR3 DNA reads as TGTGCCAGCAGCAGCCCGGGACTAGCGGGGGGCCGGGAGACCCAGTACTTC.

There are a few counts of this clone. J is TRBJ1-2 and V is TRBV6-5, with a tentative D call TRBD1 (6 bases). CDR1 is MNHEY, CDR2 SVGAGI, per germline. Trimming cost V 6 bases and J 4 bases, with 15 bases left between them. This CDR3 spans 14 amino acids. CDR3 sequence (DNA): TGTGCCAGCAGAGCGCCAGGGGTCAGCTATGGCTACACCTTC. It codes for CASRAPGVSYGYTF.

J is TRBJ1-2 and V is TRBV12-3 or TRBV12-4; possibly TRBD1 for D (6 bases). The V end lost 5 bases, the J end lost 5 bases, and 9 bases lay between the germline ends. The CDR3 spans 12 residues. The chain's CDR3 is CASSQQGYGYTF. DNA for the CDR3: TGTGCCAGCAGTCAACAGGGTTATGGCTACACCTTC.

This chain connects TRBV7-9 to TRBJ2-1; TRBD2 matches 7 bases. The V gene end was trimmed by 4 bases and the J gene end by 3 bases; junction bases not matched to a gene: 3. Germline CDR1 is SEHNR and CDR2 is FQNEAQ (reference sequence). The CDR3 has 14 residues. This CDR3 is CASSSGLVYNEQFF. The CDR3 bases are TGTGCCAGCAGCTCCGGACTAGTCTACAATGAGCAGTTCTTC. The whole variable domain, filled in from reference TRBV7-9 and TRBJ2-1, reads DTGVSQNPRHKITKRGQNVTFRCDPISEHNRLYWYRQTLGQGPEFLTYFQNEAQLEKSRLLSDRFSAERPKGSFSTLEIQRTEQGDSAMYLCASSSGLVYNEQFFGPGTRLTVL.

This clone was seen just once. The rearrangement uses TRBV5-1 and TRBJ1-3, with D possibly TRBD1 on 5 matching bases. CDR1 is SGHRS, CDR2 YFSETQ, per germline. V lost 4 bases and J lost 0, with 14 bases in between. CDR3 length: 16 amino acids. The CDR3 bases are TGCGCCAGCAGCCCGTCAGGGATCATCTCTGGAAACACCATATATTTT. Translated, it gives CASSPSGIISGNTIYF.

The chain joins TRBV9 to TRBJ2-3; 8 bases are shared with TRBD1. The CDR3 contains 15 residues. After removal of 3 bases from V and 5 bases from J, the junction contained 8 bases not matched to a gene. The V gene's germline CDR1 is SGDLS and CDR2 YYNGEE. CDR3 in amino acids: CASSDRDRLEDTQYF. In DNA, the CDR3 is TGTGCCAGCAGCGACCGGGACAGGTTAGAAGATACGCAGTATTTT.

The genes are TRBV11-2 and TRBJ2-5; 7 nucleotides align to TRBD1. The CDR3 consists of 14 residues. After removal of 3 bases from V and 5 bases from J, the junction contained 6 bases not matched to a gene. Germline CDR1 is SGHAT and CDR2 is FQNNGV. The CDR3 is CASSFDRVWETQYF. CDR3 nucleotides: TGTGCCAGCAGCTTTGACAGGGTGTGGGAGACCCAGTACTTC.

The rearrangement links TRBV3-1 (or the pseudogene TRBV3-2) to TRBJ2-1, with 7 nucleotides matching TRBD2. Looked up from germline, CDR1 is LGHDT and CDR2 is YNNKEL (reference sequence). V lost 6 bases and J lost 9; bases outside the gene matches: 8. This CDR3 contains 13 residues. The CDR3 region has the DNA TGTGCCAGCAGTGCCCGAGGCGGGGGTGAGCAGTTCTTC. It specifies CASSARGGGEQFF.

The CDR3 nucleotides read TGTGCCAGCAGTTTAGACAGGACAAGGATTAAAGCTTTCTTT. This translates into CASSLDRTRIKAFF. The chain couples TRBV27 to TRBJ1-1; D perhaps matches TRBD1 (6 bases). The ends were cut back, 2 bases at V and 9 bases at J, with 16 bases in the middle. Germline V gives CDR1 MNHEY, CDR2 SMNVEV (reference sequence). The CDR3 runs to 14 residues.